This T cell receptor (beta chain) derives from a study of blood T cell repertoires in COVID-19. Trimming stripped 0 bases from V and 1 base from J, with 7 bases between. The CDR3 is 14 residues long. Germline lookup yields CDR1 SGHRS and CDR2 YFSETQ. The repertoire was sequenced with immunoSEQ multiplex PCR; TCRdb's copy has only in-frame clones and lacks some. The repertoire consists of some 49,000 clones, with under 90% occurring once and the leading ten covering more than 20%. The sequencing sample was made of peripheral blood. The origin of this receptor is a woman older than 75 with COVID-19, enrolled during active disease. The J gene is TRBJ1-1, the V gene TRBV5-1, with D tentatively TRBD1 (5 bases). The CDR3: CASSLGQSNTEAFF. In DNA form, the CDR3 reads TGCGCCAGCAGCTTGGGACAGTCGAACACTGAAGCTTTCTTT. The full variable domain, in which reference TRBV5-1 and TRBJ1-1 provide the parts outside the CDR3, is KAGVTQTPRYLIKTRGQQVTLSCSPISGHRSVSWYQQTPGQGLQFLFEYFSETQRNKGNFPGRFSGRQFSNSRSEMNVSTLELGDSALYLCASSLGQSNTEAFFGQGTRLTVV.